This T cell receptor beta chain was retrieved from a study of blood T cell repertoires in COVID-19. Study background: Both acute and convalescent COVID-19 samples were obtained from the United States, Italy and Spain. From T cells, B-cell-depleted T cells, or PBMCs came the material, which was cDNA or gDNA.

This clone turned up a few times. Per the authors' pipeline: Amplification with reference gene primers provided the estimates of nucleated cell counts. The method was immunoSEQ multiplex PCR; TCRdb's version includes in-frame clones alone and lacks a portion of them. Clone size and V and J calls were adopted from that table, with D and trimming inferred from the DNA. The sample yields under 45,000 clones, just over 85% seen once. The germline gives CDR1 SNHLY, CDR2 FYNNEI. The ends were cut back, 5 bases at V and 7 bases at J, with 15 bases in the middle. CDR3 length: 15 amino acids. The sample was peripheral blood. The chain has TRBV2 and TRBJ1-6; D ambiguous. The sequence derives from a man aged 40-55 years with active COVID-19. The CDR3 loop reads CASSPSLGGNSPLHF. CDR3 bases: TGTGCCAGCAGTCCTAGTTTAGGAGGAAATTCACCCCTCCACTTT.